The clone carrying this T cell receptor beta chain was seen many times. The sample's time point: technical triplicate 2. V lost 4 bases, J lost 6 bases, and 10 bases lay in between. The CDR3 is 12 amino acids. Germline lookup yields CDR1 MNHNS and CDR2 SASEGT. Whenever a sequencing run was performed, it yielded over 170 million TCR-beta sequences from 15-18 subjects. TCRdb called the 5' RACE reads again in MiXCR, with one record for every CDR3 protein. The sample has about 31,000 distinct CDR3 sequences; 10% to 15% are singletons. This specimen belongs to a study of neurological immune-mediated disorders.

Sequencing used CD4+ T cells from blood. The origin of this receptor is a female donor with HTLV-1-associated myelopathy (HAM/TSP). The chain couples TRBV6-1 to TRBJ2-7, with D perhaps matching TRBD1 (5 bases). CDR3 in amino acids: CASSGRVSEQYF. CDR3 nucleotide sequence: TGTGCCAGCAGTGGCAGGGTCAGCGAGCAGTACTTC.